Presented here are 20 T cell receptor beta chains from one specimen sequenced in a study of early T cells in non-severe SARS-CoV-2 infection. TCRdb reprocessed the 5' RACE reads with MiXCR, giving one entry per CDR3 protein. The table lists tens of thousands of distinct CDR3 sequences, 15% to 18% of them singletons. The sequenced material came from whole blood. Source of these receptors: an adult who was a healthcare worker with PCR-confirmed SARS-CoV-2 infection or an uninfected control (not recorded which).

This clonotype was observed a handful of times. The rearrangement joins TRBV6-2 or TRBV6-3 to TRBJ1-2, with 7 nucleotides matching TRBD1. V lost 4 bases to trimming and J lost 4 bases; unmatched junction nucleotides: 3. Germline CDR1 MNHEY, CDR2 SVGEGT. This CDR3 has 13 residues. CDR3 protein: CASSSQGFYGYTF. DNA for the CDR3: TGTGCCAGCAGTTCACAGGGGTTCTATGGCTACACCTTC.

This clonotype was seen many times. This rearrangement joins TRBV6-2 or TRBV6-3 to TRBJ1-2, with D perhaps matching TRBD1 (6 bases). The CDR3 is 15 residues long. Germline V gives CDR1 MNHEY, CDR2 SVGEGT. The V gene lost 6 bases and the J gene lost 4 bases, with 18 bases spanning the gap. DNA for the CDR3: TGTGCCAGCAGCCCAACCGCTCGGGGGGCCTATGGCTACACCTTC. The encoded protein is CASSPTARGAYGYTF.

In this sample, this clonotype turned up a few times. The CDR3 DNA sequence: TGCGCCAGCAGCCCCGGACAGGGGGTGTCCTACGAGCAGTACTTC. It encodes CASSPGQGVSYEQYF. The chain has TRBV5-1 and TRBJ2-7; 10 bases agree with TRBD1. V dropped 4 bases and J dropped 1; count of bases not matched to a gene: 5. The CDR3 runs to 15 residues. CDR1 and CDR2 from the germline V gene are SGHRS and YFSETQ.

This chain links TRBV19 with TRBJ2-2; D may be TRBD1 (7 bases). The CDR3 loop spans 14 amino acids. Trimming cost V 7 bases and J 7 bases, with 16 bases left between them. Germline-derived CDR1 and CDR2 are LNHDA and SQIVND (reference sequence). The CDR3 reads CASMADRRGGELFF. The CDR3 DNA reads as TGTGCCAGTATGGCGGACAGGAGGGGCGGGGAGCTGTTTTTT.

This clonotype was seen many times. This chain connects TRBV7-2 to TRBJ2-3, with TRBD1 matching over 10 bases. Germline loops: CDR1 SGHTA, CDR2 FQGNSA. Trimming cost V 5 bases and J 3 bases; bases outside gene matches: 5. This CDR3 has 15 residues. The CDR3: CASSLGQGETDTQYF. As DNA, the CDR3 is TGTGCCAGCAGCCTCGGACAGGGGGAGACAGATACGCAGTATTTT.

This chain joins TRBV6-5 and TRBJ1-1; 8 nucleotides match TRBD1. Looked up from germline, CDR1 is MNHEY and CDR2 is SVGAGI. V gave up 2 bases and J gave up 8 bases; unmatched junction bases: 10. This CDR3 has 15 residues. CDR3 residues: CASSYLWTGPAEAFF. The CDR3 DNA reads TGTGCCAGCAGTTACCTCTGGACAGGGCCGGCCGAAGCTTTCTTT.

This clonotype turned up a few times. The chain couples TRBV7-3 to TRBJ2-7; 8 positions agree with TRBD1. V trimming: 2 bases; J trimming: 6 bases; junction bases outside the gene matches: 6. Germline V gene data show CDR1 as SGHTA and CDR2 as FQGTGA. This CDR3 has 14 residues. The CDR3 nucleotides read TGTGCCAGCAGCTTAGCAGGGGGCGGTTCCGAGCAGTACTTC. This codes for CASSLAGGGSEQYF.

This clonotype was observed many times. The chain combines TRBV20-1 with TRBJ2-7, with D unresolved. This CDR3 contains 12 residues. Germline CDR1 and CDR2: DFQATT and SNEGSKA (reference sequence). The ends were cut back, 6 bases at V and 0 bases at J, with 9 bases in the middle. The CDR3 here is CSAQTLSYEQYF. The CDR3 DNA sequence: TGCAGTGCCCAGACCCTCTCCTACGAGCAGTACTTC.

The gene calls are TRBV28 and TRBJ2-7; 10 bases match TRBD2. Trimming at V came to 6 bases and at J to 0 bases, leaving 8 bases not matched to a gene. Per germline, CDR1 MDHEN and CDR2 SYDVKM. The CDR3 spans 16 residues. The CDR3 is CASRGTSEPSSYEQYF. In DNA, the CDR3 is TGTGCCAGCAGGGGGACTAGCGAACCGAGCTCCTACGAGCAGTACTTC.

This clonotype was observed at least ten times. The rearrangement uses TRBV28 and TRBJ1-2; no definite D call. Germline values: CDR1 MDHEN, CDR2 SYDVKM. The CDR3 runs 13 residues. V lost 4 bases, J lost 2 bases, and 8 bases lay in between. In nucleotides, the CDR3 is TGTGCCAGCAGTTCTGGGTTGAACTATGGCTACACCTTC. It is translated as CASSSGLNYGYTF.

The gene calls are TRBV20-1 and TRBJ1-3; no clear D. The CDR3 runs to 13 residues. V lost 6 bases to trimming and J lost 3 bases, with 12 bases between them. In germline, CDR1 is DFQATT, CDR2 SNEGSKA (reference sequence). The CDR3 here is CSAEALDGNTIYF. CDR3 in DNA: TGCAGTGCGGAAGCCTTGGATGGAAACACCATATATTTT.

This chain joins TRBV11-3 and TRBJ2-1; 7 bases map to TRBD2. The CDR3 loop spans 18 amino acids. V was pared by 5 bases and J by 9 bases, with 22 bases of the junction left unmatched. CDR1 and CDR2 from the germline V gene are SGHNT and YENEEA. Here the CDR3 reads CASSRSGTTFGKSGEQFF. CDR3 nucleotide sequence: TGTGCCAGCAGCCGCAGTGGGACTACTTTCGGGAAGTCCGGTGAGCAGTTCTTC. The variable domain in full, with the rest retrieved from reference TRBV11-3 and TRBJ2-1, is EAGVVQSPRYKIIEKKQPVAFWCNPISGHNTLYWYLQNLGQGPELLIRYENEEAVDDSQLPKDRFSAERLKGVDSTLKIQPAELGDSAVYLCASSRSGTTFGKSGEQFFGPGTRLTVL.

This clonotype was counted only a few times. The chain carries TRBV16 and TRBJ2-7; 10 bases line up with TRBD1. The germline V gene has CDR1 KGHSY and CDR2 FQNENV. Losses at the gene ends were 6 bases for V and 2 bases for J; bases not matched to a gene: 4. CDR3 length: 14 residues. DNA of the CDR3: TGTGCCAGCAGTCCCGGACAGGGGGCCTACGAGCAGTACTTC. Protein sequence: CASSPGQGAYEQYF.

The CDR3, as DNA: TGTGCCAGCCGCCCCTCAGGGTCCTACGAGCAGTACTTC. This gives the protein CASRPSGSYEQYF. The rearrangement uses TRBV6-2 or TRBV6-3 and TRBJ2-7; possible D gene TRBD1, 5 bases. The CDR3 totals 13 residues. The germline V and J ends were trimmed by 8 bases and 1 base, with 12 bases remaining between them. Germline loops: CDR1 MNHEY, CDR2 SVGEGT.

This chain links TRBV12-3 or TRBV12-4 with TRBJ1-5; D remains ambiguous. The CDR3 has 12 residues. V lost 2 bases to trimming and J lost 7 bases, with 6 bases between them. DNA for the CDR3: TGTGCCAGCAGTTTAACCGCCCAGCCCCAGCATTTT. This encodes CASSLTAQPQHF.

This clonotype was seen repeatedly, ten times or more. The chain is built from TRBV7-8 and TRBJ1-5; no reliable D call. The CDR3 consists of 15 residues. Trimming pared 2 bases from V and 1 base from J, leaving 9 bases between. CDR1 and CDR2 (germline): SGHVS, FQNEAQ. The CDR3 DNA sequence: TGTGCCAGCAGCTTACCAGGAGCAAGCAATCAGCCCCAGCATTTT. Encoded protein: CASSLPGASNQPQHF.

This clonotype turned up a few times. The rearrangement uses TRBV29-1 and TRBJ1-2, with no clear D. This CDR3 contains 11 residues. Trimming took off 6 bases at V and 2 bases at J, with 7 bases between the two ends. Germline V CDR1 and CDR2: SQVTM, ANQGSEA. The CDR3 loop is CSVGNNYGYTF. CDR3 bases: TGCAGCGTGGGGAACAACTATGGCTACACCTTC.

This chain links TRBV24-1 with TRBJ2-1; 11 bases are shared with TRBD2. The V gene's germline CDR1 is KGHDR and CDR2 SFDVKD. The CDR3 extends over 17 amino acids. V gave up 2 bases and J gave up 1 base; unmatched junction bases: 3. CDR3: CATSDSVAGGSYNEQFF. In DNA form, the CDR3 reads TGTGCCACCAGTGATTCAGTAGCGGGAGGGTCCTACAATGAGCAGTTCTTC.

The chain recombines TRBV7-8 with TRBJ2-5; D not resolved. CDR3 size: 15 residues. Trimming pared 1 base from V and 2 bases from J, leaving 11 bases between. Per germline, CDR1 SGHVS and CDR2 FQNEAQ. The CDR3 sequence: CASSLGGVIQETQYF. As DNA, the CDR3 is TGTGCCAGCAGCTTAGGTGGAGTTATTCAAGAGACCCAGTACTTC.

V usage is TRBV28 and J usage is TRBJ1-2; unclear D gene. There are 11 residues in the CDR3. Germline V gives CDR1 MDHEN, CDR2 SYDVKM. V was clipped by 10 bases and J by 1 base, with 7 bases between them. The CDR3 is CATRVNYGYTF. The CDR3 nucleotides are TGTGCCACGAGAGTTAACTATGGCTACACCTTC.